The entry below gives a single T cell receptor beta chain sequence along with its context. Germline CDR1 and CDR2: KGHSH and LQKENI. Between the trimmed V and J ends, which lost 2 bases and 2 bases, there was a span of 7 bases. CDR3 size: 14 residues. This specimen comes from a study of shared clonotypes between healthy human individuals. The method was immunoSEQ multiplex PCR; TCRdb's version includes in-frame clones alone and lacks a portion of them. The sample includes some 500,000 clones, around 80% of them seen just once. Unsorted material relied on tens of millions of PBMCs as the source of genomic DNA.

This clonotype originated in a woman aged 40 to 49 in good health. Some clones in this sample may be carry-over from other donors' samples. The chain links TRBV18 to TRBJ1-5; no clear D. The sample taken for sequencing was PBMCs. The CDR3 DNA sequence: TGTGCCAGCTCACCAAGAACGGGCAATCAGCCCCAGCATTTT. This gives the protein CASSPRTGNQPQHF.